These 19 T cell receptor beta chains were sequenced from one sample in a study of shared clonotypes between healthy human individuals. The naive CD8 population came from CD45RO-negative cells selected for CCR7, without terminally differentiated effector memory CD45RA+ cells. TCRdb keeps only in-frame clones here, not all; method: immunoSEQ multiplex PCR. The table has approximately 650,000 clones, 95% to 96% seen once; the top ten hold about 0.11%. What was sequenced was naive CD8+ T cells sorted from blood. These TCRs come from a woman aged 25 to 39 in good health.

Turning to this clone: Distinct nucleotide sequences in the sample also encode this CDR3. The chain couples TRBV27 to TRBJ2-7; TRBD2 matches 12 bases. CDR3 size: 15 residues. CDR1 and CDR2 (germline): MNHEY, SMNVEV (reference sequence). With 6 bases clipped from V and 1 base from J, the junction kept 4 bases outside the gene matches. The CDR3 sequence: CASSPGTSGSYEQYF. The CDR3 bases are TGTGCCAGCAGCCCCGGGACTAGCGGGTCCTACGAGCAGTACTTC.

The genes are TRBV28 and TRBJ1-4, with unresolved D. The CDR3 is made up of 14 amino acids. Trimming stripped 7 bases from V and 4 bases from J, with 13 bases between. The germline CDR1 and CDR2 sequences are MDHEN and SYDVKM. CDR3 region: CASTPRVRNEKLFF. The CDR3 bases are TGTGCCAGCACACCTAGGGTCCGTAATGAAAAACTGTTTTTT.

Note on this clone: The same CDR3 also results from other DNA sequences found in this sample. J is TRBJ2-1 and V is TRBV13, with D unclear. V shed 5 bases and J shed 4 bases, with 12 bases lying between them. Germline values: CDR1 PRHDT, CDR2 FYEKMQ (reference sequence). This CDR3 is built from 14 residues. In DNA, the CDR3 is TGTGCCAGCAGCCCGACCTCTGGGTACAATGAGCAGTTCTTC. This encodes CASSPTSGYNEQFF.

The chain uses TRBV7-7 and TRBJ2-1; TRBD2 matches 10 bases. Per the germline V gene, CDR1 is SSHAT and CDR2 is FNYEAQ (reference sequence). The CDR3 has 16 amino acids. The ends lost 5 bases at V and 0 bases at J; junction bases unmatched: 4. In DNA form, the CDR3 reads TGTGCCAGCAGCCCGATAGCGGGAGGCTCCTACAATGAGCAGTTCTTC. Amino acids: CASSPIAGGSYNEQFF.

The chain couples TRBV6-5 to TRBJ1-1; D is unclear. The CDR3 contains 13 residues. V gave up 5 bases and J gave up 1 base, with 8 bases separating them. Germline V gene data show CDR1 as MNHEY and CDR2 as SVGAGI. The CDR3 DNA reads TGTGCCAGCAGTCCGGACGAGAACACTGAAGCTTTCTTT. This codes for CASSPDENTEAFF.

The genes are TRBV27 and TRBJ2-2; 9 bases align to TRBD2. Germline CDR1 is MNHEY and CDR2 is SMNVEV (reference sequence). With 6 bases clipped from V and 2 bases from J, the junction kept 7 bases outside the gene matches. This CDR3 has 16 amino acids. The CDR3 reads CASSLMGLANTGELFF. In DNA, the CDR3 is TGTGCCAGCAGCCTTATGGGACTAGCAAACACCGGGGAGCTGTTTTTT.

The gene calls are TRBV28 and TRBJ2-7; 10 bases line up with TRBD1. Losses at the gene ends were 3 bases for V and 5 bases for J; bases not matched to a gene: 4. This CDR3 spans 14 amino acids. The germline V gene encodes CDR1 MDHEN and CDR2 SYDVKM. The CDR3 nucleotides are TGTGCCAGCAGTTTCGACAGGGGGCAAAACGAGCAGTACTTC. Translating it yields CASSFDRGQNEQYF.

The V call is TRBV7-9, the J call TRBJ2-1; 8 positions agree with TRBD1. The CDR3 totals 15 residues. CDR1 is SEHNR and CDR2 is FQNEAQ in the germline V gene (reference sequence). V lost 3 bases and J lost 1; bases outside the gene matches: 2. DNA for the CDR3: TGTGCCAGCAGCTTCCGACAGGGGTCCTACAATGAGCAGTTCTTC. It is translated as CASSFRQGSYNEQFF.

This sequence joins TRBV15 and TRBJ2-5; 9 bases align to TRBD1. CDR1 and CDR2 from the germline V gene are LNHNV and YYDKDF (reference sequence). Unmatched junction bases numbered 8, after V lost 4 bases and J lost 5 bases. The CDR3 runs to 15 residues. CDR3 DNA sequence: TGTGCCACCAGCATCGACAGGGGGATCGGTGAGACCCAGTACTTC. Amino acids: CATSIDRGIGETQYF.

The rearrangement uses TRBV9 and TRBJ1-2; 11 positions match TRBD1. J lost 6 bases, V lost 3 bases, and 19 bases had no gene match. Looked up from germline, CDR1 is SGDLS and CDR2 is YYNGEE. The CDR3 has 19 amino acids. The CDR3 bases are TGTGCCAGCAGCGCGAGCCGCACGGGGGACAGGGGGGATTTAGATGGCTACACCTTC. Protein sequence: CASSASRTGDRGDLDGYTF. Full variable domain (missing parts from reference TRBV9 and TRBJ1-2): DSGVTQTPKHLITATGQRVTLRCSPRSGDLSVYWYQQSLDQGLQFLIQYYNGEERAKGNILERFSAQQFPDLHSELNLSSLELGDSALYFCASSASRTGDRGDLDGYTFGSGTRLTVV.

The chain recombines TRBV28 with TRBJ1-2; D perhaps matches TRBD1 (5 bases). This CDR3 region has 12 residues. Trimming stripped 4 bases from V and 8 bases from J, with 11 bases between. Germline V CDR1 and CDR2: MDHEN, SYDVKM. The DNA for the CDR3 is TGTGCCAGCAGTTGGGGGGGGAGCGGCTACACCTTC. The encoded protein is CASSWGGSGYTF.

The chain uses TRBV9 and TRBJ2-1; D perhaps matches TRBD2 (6 bases). The CDR3 consists of 16 residues. V lost 3 bases to trimming and J lost 6 bases, with 19 bases between them. The V gene's germline CDR1 is SGDLS and CDR2 YYNGEE. The CDR3 region is CASSATSGVVRNEQFF. The CDR3 DNA follows: TGTGCCAGCAGCGCCACCTCGGGAGTAGTCCGCAATGAGCAGTTCTTC.

This clone has just one count. This chain joins TRBV4-1 and TRBJ2-1; the D call may be TRBD1 or TRBD2 (6 bases each). This CDR3 spans 16 amino acids. V was shortened by 4 bases and J by 4 bases, with 17 bases between the two germline ends. Germline CDR1 reads MGHRA; CDR2 reads YSYEKL. The CDR3 region is CASSPATRRGYNEQFF. The CDR3 DNA reads TGCGCCAGCAGCCCTGCTACACGGAGGGGGTACAATGAGCAGTTCTTC.

V is TRBV19 and J is TRBJ2-1; 12 nucleotides align to TRBD2. This CDR3 region has 16 residues. Trimming cost V 5 bases and J 5 bases; bases outside gene matches: 7. Germline V CDR1 and CDR2: LNHDA, SQIVND (reference sequence). The CDR3 loop is CASSLLAGGPHNEQFF. DNA for the CDR3: TGTGCCAGTAGTCTTCTAGCGGGAGGGCCGCACAATGAGCAGTTCTTC.

This sequence joins TRBV18 and TRBJ2-1; no definite D call. The CDR3 spans 13 residues. Germline V gives CDR1 KGHSH, CDR2 LQKENI. Trimming cost V 2 bases and J 9 bases, with 11 bases left between them. The CDR3 region is CASSPSHNGEQFF. The CDR3 DNA follows: TGTGCCAGCTCACCATCCCACAATGGTGAGCAGTTCTTC.

Points on this clone: Other DNA sequences in the same sample also yield this CDR3. The chain has TRBV5-6 and TRBJ2-7; no clear D gene. The ends were cut back, 0 bases at V and 1 base at J, with 8 bases in the middle. The germline V gene encodes CDR1 SGHDT and CDR2 YYEEEE. The CDR3 length is 14 residues. CDR3 amino acids: CASSLGSVSYEQYF. DNA of the CDR3: TGTGCCAGCAGCTTGGGTTCAGTTTCCTACGAGCAGTACTTC.

The J gene is TRBJ2-7, the V gene TRBV15; weak D call: TRBD1 (6 bases). The CDR3 consists of 14 residues. Trimming removed 2 bases from V and 2 bases from J, with 10 bases in between. Germline V lookup: CDR1 LNHNV, CDR2 YYDKDF (reference sequence). The CDR3 protein is CATSRSGVTYEQYF. CDR3 nucleotides: TGTGCCACCAGCAGATCAGGGGTTACCTACGAGCAGTACTTC.

This clone was recorded only once. The chain carries TRBV19 and TRBJ2-7; 8 nucleotides match TRBD1. Trimming took 1 base from V and 6 from J; bases not matched to a gene: 11. This CDR3 comprises 16 residues. The germline CDR1 and CDR2 sequences are LNHDA and SQIVND (reference sequence). CDR3 nucleotide sequence: TGTGCCAGTAGTATAGTTGGGCAGGGGGCCTACGCCGAGCAGTACTTC. The encoded protein is CASSIVGQGAYAEQYF. Supplemented by reference TRBV19 and TRBJ2-7, the full variable domain reads DGGITQSPKYLFRKEGQNVTLSCEQNLNHDAMYWYRQDPGQGLRLIYYSQIVNDFQKGDIAEGYSVSREKKESFPLTVTSAQKNPTAFYLCASSIVGQGAYAEQYFGPGTRLTVT.

Comments on this clone: Other DNA sequences in the sample encode the same CDR3. This rearrangement joins TRBV20-1 to TRBJ2-5; D is unclear. Trimming took 5 bases from V and 4 from J, leaving 8 bases between them. Germline CDR1 reads DFQATT; CDR2 reads SNEGSKA (reference sequence). The CDR3 covers 11 residues. This CDR3 is CSARVGETQYF. For the CDR3, the DNA is TGCAGTGCTCGAGTGGGAGAGACCCAGTACTTC.